This paragraph reports one TCR beta chain. In this sample, this clonotype turned up many times. Its antigen has not been determined. Qualities for individual bases were not recorded, and no much larger clone is one base off. The record originates from a study of blood T cells in healthy people across ages (dated by TCRdb to 2014 to 2015). Background on the whole study: In model experiments, template switching captured roughly one uniquely barcoded TCR beta cDNA molecule for every two T cells. Age-related changes in TCR beta repertoire diversity were measured in the study by deep sequencing normalized with unique cDNA molecular identifiers. Four age groups were formed from the donors: young (average 16 years), middle-aged (around 39), aged (over 55) and long-lived (approximately 78). To avoid experimental bias, donors of different ages were spread randomly across the sequencing lanes. Using the same blood draw, the study looked at two additional independent replicas of 1 million unique cDNA reads for two donors, one aged 18 to 30 and the other aged 80 or older.

The roughly 39 donors, aged about 6 to 95 years, were systemically healthy Caucasian individuals from Russia. Each donor gave ten milliliters of peripheral blood, drawn into EDTA-treated Vacutainer tubes. Ficoll-Paque density-gradient centrifugation was used to isolate PBMCs, with at least 6 million obtained per sample. Trizol reagent was used to extract total RNA from PBMCs, with at least 5 micrograms per sample. For every donor, flow cytometry on a PBMC aliquot measured the percentage of naive CD45RAhigh/CD27high T cells. General study outcomes and caveats: Because the CMV infection status of the donors was unknown, age-related changes in expanded clonotypes may potentially have been confounded. Compared with the aged group, the long-lived group had more naive CD4+ T cells, fewer expanded clones and increased TCR diversity, suggesting age selection. The percentage of naive T cells measured by flow cytometry correlated strongly with observed TCR beta diversity. As age increased, observed TCR beta diversity per million T cells dropped in a roughly linear way, and a significant reduction was already evident by age around 41. Estimates of total diversity from one million sequenced T cells were regarded as lower bounds and underestimates. Since profiling was done on bulk unsorted PBMCs, naive and antigen-experienced compartments could not be conclusively compared.

Library preparation was by 5' RACE. TCRdb lists the instrument as Illumina HiSeq 2500. A second PCR of about 7 to 12 cycles was run with a J-beta primer mix and a sample-barcoded 5' primer. Each TCR beta cDNA molecule received a unique molecular identifier from a template-switch 5' adaptor carrying 12 random nucleotides. Each sample yielded at least 3 million CDR3-containing paired-end reads. First-strand cDNA was synthesized from all RNA with the Mint cDNA synthesis kit, primed by a TRBC-specific oligonucleotide. Following uracil-DNA glycosylase treatment, a first 18-cycle PCR with universal primers M1SS and BC2_uni_R was performed on all cDNA. Concerning the study's data processing: Each sample was normalized by randomly selecting 1 million high-quality reads, each carrying a distinct molecular identifier. Instead of being binned into consensus sequences, reads that shared molecular identifiers were thrown out. MiTCR, set to a Q25 quality threshold and the strictest error-elimination algorithm, was used for CDR3 identification, clonotype clustering and error correction. A nonparametric unseen species model with Euler transformation was used to estimate lower-bound total TCR beta diversity. TCRdb reprocessed the public reads (quality trimming at Q25 with fastp, clone calling with MiXCR) and kept in-frame beta chains. Each entry merges the rows of one CDR3 protein and shows their most common DNA and genes. What appears here as the V and J calls and clone size reflects TCRdb's work, not the paper's. In all, the sample holds approximately 1.5 million distinct CDR3 sequences, and 35% to 45% of those were seen once. The ten largest clones represent approximately 4.1% of the sample.

The CDR3 spans 11 residues, from the cysteine through the phenylalanine. Only the CDR3 portion is preserved as DNA: 33 bases, with reading frame beginning at the first base. V drops 3 bases and J drops 5 bases, leaving 4 bases in between. The chain joins TRBV12-3 or TRBV12-4 to TRBJ1-1; no D gene can be assigned with confidence. The sequence was obtained from a woman aged 18-29 years in good health. The sample was blood. The DNA is TGTGCCAGCAGTTTCCGGACTGAAGCTTTCTTT. This gives the protein CASSFRTEAFF.